The T cell receptor beta chain under discussion was sequenced for a study of blood T cell repertoires in COVID-19. About the study: The United States, Italy and Spain provided the acute and convalescent COVID-19 samples.

Germline trimming cut 3 bases from V and 7 bases from J; bases unmatched to any gene: 10. The V gene's germline CDR1 is SGDLS and CDR2 YYNGEE. This CDR3 comprises 15 residues. The authors' processing: The authors estimated nucleated cell counts from reference gene primer amplification. Sequenced by immunoSEQ multiplex PCR; TCRdb stores in-frame clones only, minus some. Clone size and V and J calls were adopted from that table, with D and trimming inferred from the DNA. The data show around 300,000 clones, 70% to 90% seen once. Sequenced material: peripheral blood. The TCR sequence derives from a woman aged 70-85 years with acute or convalescent COVID-19. The genes are TRBV9 and TRBJ2-7; 10 bases are shared with TRBD2. CDR3 DNA sequence: TGTGCCAGCAGCGCCGGACTAGCGGAAGGAAGGGAGCAGTACTTC. Encoded protein: CASSAGLAEGREQYF.